The 27 T cell receptor beta chains given below trace back to one sample, sequenced in a study of shared clonotypes between healthy human individuals. Naive CD8 populations comprised CD45RO-negative cells positively selected for CCR7, excluding terminally differentiated effector memory CD45RA+ cells. Sequencing used immunoSEQ multiplex PCR; TCRdb keeps in-frame clones, though not all of them. The repertoire includes around 2,000,000 clones, about 95% of them detected once, and less than 1.5% sits in the top ten. The source material was naive CD8+ T cells sorted from blood. The receptors were gathered from a man aged 18-30 years in good health.

The chain employs TRBV4-1 and TRBJ1-5, with D unclear. CDR1 is MGHRA and CDR2 is YSYEKL in the germline V gene. V lost 4 bases to trimming and J lost 3 bases, with 13 bases between them. The CDR3 has 15 residues. CDR3 coding DNA: TGCGCCAGCAGCCGAACACGGAACCCCAATCAGCCCCAGCATTTT. Translated: CASSRTRNPNQPQHF.

The chain joins TRBV9 to TRBJ2-7; TRBD1 matches at 7 bases. CDR1 is SGDLS, CDR2 YYNGEE, per germline. This CDR3 spans 15 amino acids. V was clipped by 3 bases and J by 4 bases; unmatched bases: 10. The CDR3 DNA follows: TGTGCCAGCAGCGCCCAAACAGGGGTTTTGTACGAGCAGTACTTC. It specifies CASSAQTGVLYEQYF.

The chain has TRBV28 and TRBJ2-5; D ambiguous. Deletions cut 3 bases from V and 11 bases from J, with 13 bases between. This CDR3 is built from 12 residues. Germline V gives CDR1 MDHEN, CDR2 SYDVKM. The CDR3 here is CASSFSIREQYF. The CDR3 bases are TGTGCCAGCAGTTTTTCCATTCGAGAGCAGTACTTC.

The chain has TRBV11-3 and TRBJ2-3, with TRBD2 matching over 8 bases. V lost 3 bases to trimming and J lost 7 bases; unmatched junction nucleotides: 3. CDR1 and CDR2 (germline): SGHNT, YENEEA. The CDR3 length is 13 residues. The CDR3 DNA reads as TGTGCCAGCAGCTTCGGACTAGCTTATACGCAGTATTTT. Residues: CASSFGLAYTQYF.

This clone was seen a few times. The chain recombines TRBV15 with TRBJ2-7; 8 bases agree with TRBD1. This CDR3 region has 13 residues. CDR1 LNHNV and CDR2 YYDKDF come from the germline V gene (reference sequence). V shed 3 bases and J 5 bases; nucleotides not matched to a gene: 3. The CDR3 region has the DNA TGTGCCACCAGCAGCAGGACAGGGAACGAGCAGTACTTC. Translated, it gives CATSSRTGNEQYF. The entire variable domain, with the rest obtained from reference TRBV15 and TRBJ2-7, is as follows: DAMVIQNPRYQVTQFGKPVTLSCSQTLNHNVMYWYQQKSSQAPKLLFHYYDKDFNNEADTPDNFQSRRPNTSFCFLDIRSPGLGDTAMYLCATSSRTGNEQYFGPGTRLTVT.

About this clone itself: Other DNA variants within this sample encode the same CDR3. The genes are TRBV13 and TRBJ1-1, with D possibly being TRBD1 (5 bases). CDR1 and CDR2 from the germline V gene are PRHDT and FYEKMQ (reference sequence). The CDR3 runs 13 residues. The V and J ends lost 2 bases and 1 base respectively, with 5 bases between them. The CDR3 protein is CASSLQGNTEAFF. Here the CDR3 DNA reads TGTGCCAGCAGCTTACAGGGGAACACTGAAGCTTTCTTT.

The chain employs TRBV28 and TRBJ1-1; D ambiguous. The V and J ends lost 7 bases and 4 bases respectively, with 13 bases between them. The CDR3 loop spans 13 amino acids. Germline CDR1 reads MDHEN; CDR2 reads SYDVKM. The CDR3 nucleotides are TGTGCCAGCAAAGGTGAAGTGTCCACTGAAGCTTTCTTT. Its translation: CASKGEVSTEAFF.

CDR3 in DNA: TGTGCCAGCAGCATTGGGCTAGCGGGCTTCTCCTACGAGCAGTACTTC. As protein: CASSIGLAGFSYEQYF. The chain links TRBV7-8 to TRBJ2-7; 8 nucleotides match TRBD2. Germline assignment: CDR1 SGHVS and CDR2 FQNEAQ. After removal of 5 bases from V and 0 bases from J, the junction contained 9 bases not matched to a gene. The CDR3 is 16 residues long.

The chain recombines TRBV5-6 with TRBJ2-5, with D hard to call. CDR1 and CDR2 (germline): SGHDT, YYEEEE. This CDR3 contains 14 residues. Trimming took 0 bases from V and 2 from J, leaving 8 bases between them. The CDR3 DNA reads as TGTGCCAGCAGCTTGGAGGCAGTACAAGAGACCCAGTACTTC. This gives the protein CASSLEAVQETQYF.

As regards this clone: Distinct nucleotide sequences in the sample also encode this CDR3. The chain couples TRBV6-5 to TRBJ1-5, with 8 positions matching TRBD1. The germline gives CDR1 MNHEY, CDR2 SVGAGI. V lost 2 bases and J lost 7; bases outside the gene matches: 1. This CDR3 has 13 residues. The CDR3: CASSYDRGQPQHF. The CDR3 coding sequence is TGTGCCAGCAGTTACGACAGGGGCCAGCCCCAGCATTTT.

The chain uses TRBV15 and TRBJ2-2; TRBD2 matches at 14 bases. There are 16 residues in the CDR3. The V segment lost 4 bases and the J segment 6 bases; nucleotides outside the gene matches: 4. Germline V CDR1 and CDR2: LNHNV, YYDKDF (reference sequence). The CDR3 spells CATSTGLAGGAGELFF. For the CDR3, the DNA is TGTGCCACCAGCACCGGACTAGCGGGGGGTGCCGGGGAGCTGTTTTTT.

The chain is built from TRBV9 and TRBJ2-1; 9 nucleotides match TRBD1. Germline CDR1 is SGDLS and CDR2 is YYNGEE. The CDR3 runs to 14 residues. The V gene end was trimmed by 2 bases and the J gene end by 8 bases; junction bases not matched to a gene: 5. The CDR3 DNA follows: TGTGCCAGCAGCGTCGGGACAGGGCTGGATGAGCAGTTCTTC. It translates to CASSVGTGLDEQFF.

About this clone: The same CDR3 also results from other DNA sequences found in this sample. This chain joins TRBV10-3 and TRBJ1-6; tentative D call: TRBD1 (6 bases). CDR3 size: 12 residues. The germline V and J ends were trimmed by 6 bases and 8 bases, with 8 bases remaining between them. Germline CDR1 and CDR2: ENHRY and SYGVKD. Written as DNA, the CDR3 is TGTGCCATCAGCGAGGGGGATTCACCCCTCCACTTT. It translates to CAISEGDSPLHF.

V gene TRBV13 combines with J gene TRBJ2-1, with a weak D call TRBD2 (6 bases). V was cut by 7 bases and J by 1 base, with 8 bases left in between. The CDR3 totals 13 residues. Germline loops: CDR1 PRHDT, CDR2 FYEKMQ (reference sequence). CDR3 in amino acids: CASTRGSYNEQFF. CDR3 DNA sequence: TGTGCCAGCACGCGGGGTTCCTACAATGAGCAGTTCTTC.

This chain connects TRBV28 to TRBJ2-1, with 8 positions matching TRBD2. The CDR3 has 14 amino acids. Germline CDR1 reads MDHEN; CDR2 reads SYDVKM. V shed 3 bases and J 7 bases; nucleotides not matched to a gene: 5. The CDR3 region is CASSFGGAANEQFF. The CDR3 DNA reads as TGTGCCAGCAGTTTCGGGGGGGCAGCAAATGAGCAGTTCTTC.

The chain carries TRBV4-3 and TRBJ1-4; TRBD1 matches 11 bases. This CDR3 comprises 15 residues. V was pared by 3 bases and J by 7 bases, with 4 bases of the junction left unmatched. Germline CDR1 and CDR2: LGHNA and YSLEER. The CDR3 nucleotides read TGCGCCAGCAGCCATGGGACAGGGGGGGGTGAAAAACTGTTTTTT. This codes for CASSHGTGGGEKLFF.

The CDR3 nucleotides are TGCGCCAGCAGTGAGTTTGGGCAGGGGTTCACTGAAGCTTTCTTT. Residues: CASSEFGQGFTEAFF. This chain joins TRBV10-2 and TRBJ1-1; D is perhaps TRBD1 (6 bases). The CDR3 length is 15 residues. Germline V CDR1 and CDR2: WSHSY, SAAADI. Trimming stripped 1 base from V and 4 bases from J, with 13 bases between.

The chain combines TRBV28 with TRBJ2-3; 12 bases align to TRBD2. Germline CDR1 MDHEN, CDR2 SYDVKM. This CDR3 has 15 residues. Trimming at V came to 7 bases and at J to 5 bases, leaving 7 bases not matched to a gene. Here the CDR3 DNA reads TGTGCCAGCACCCCTAGCGGGGGGGGAGAAGATACGCAGTATTTT. The encoded protein is CASTPSGGGEDTQYF.

The chain uses TRBV13 and TRBJ2-1, with 12 nucleotides matching TRBD2. The CDR3 spans 16 residues. Losses at the gene ends were 5 bases for V and 7 bases for J; bases not matched to a gene: 9. In germline, CDR1 is PRHDT, CDR2 FYEKMQ (reference sequence). CDR3 sequence (DNA): TGTGCCAGCAGCCCTAGACTAGCGGGGGAGTGGAATGAGCAGTTCTTC. The encoded protein is CASSPRLAGEWNEQFF.

V and J are TRBV27 and TRBJ2-3, with 9 bases that match TRBD2. V trimming: 0 bases; J trimming: 4 bases; junction bases outside the gene matches: 11. CDR1 MNHEY and CDR2 SMNVEV come from the germline V gene (reference sequence). This CDR3 contains 18 residues. CDR3 sequence reads: CASSLSRWGGGVSDTQYF. DNA for the CDR3: TGTGCCAGCAGTTTATCCAGGTGGGGCGGGGGGGTGTCAGATACGCAGTATTTT.

The genes are TRBV7-9 and TRBJ2-2; D remains ambiguous. In germline, CDR1 is SEHNR, CDR2 FQNEAQ (reference sequence). The V end lost 3 bases, the J end lost 7 bases, and 9 bases lay between the germline ends. This CDR3 is built from 13 residues. The CDR3 sequence: CASSLSVSGELFF. The CDR3 region has the DNA TGTGCCAGCAGCTTGAGCGTGAGCGGGGAGCTGTTTTTT.

CDR3 amino acids: CASSGPGTILTDTQYF. CDR3 DNA sequence: TGTGCCAGCAGTGGCCCTGGGACTATCCTCACAGATACGCAGTATTTT. This chain links TRBV6-1 with TRBJ2-3; 7 positions match TRBD2. V lost 4 bases to trimming and J lost 2 bases; unmatched junction nucleotides: 9. CDR3 length equals 16 residues. Germline V CDR1 and CDR2: MNHNS, SASEGT.

This sequence joins TRBV7-8 and TRBJ1-1; D might be TRBD1 (5 bases). Germline lookup yields CDR1 SGHVS and CDR2 FQNEAQ. Between the trimmed V and J ends, which lost 4 bases and 4 bases, there was a span of 22 bases. There are 17 residues in the CDR3. This chain's CDR3 is CASSWGEDGPSFTEAFF. The DNA of the CDR3 is TGTGCCAGCAGCTGGGGGGAGGACGGCCCTTCTTTCACTGAAGCTTTCTTT.

This rearrangement joins TRBV7-9 to TRBJ2-4; D perhaps matches TRBD1 (6 bases). The CDR3 sequence is 15 residues long. CDR1 is SEHNR, CDR2 FQNEAQ, per germline (reference sequence). V lost 1 base to trimming and J lost 6 bases, with 13 bases between them. This CDR3 is CASSLGFGTPNIQYF. CDR3 DNA sequence: TGTGCCAGCAGCTTAGGTTTTGGGACACCAAACATTCAGTACTTC.

V usage is TRBV6-5 and J usage is TRBJ1-6; a weak D match, TRBD1 (5 bases). Trimming cost V 4 bases and J 7 bases, with 11 bases left between them. The CDR3 is 14 residues long. Looked up from germline, CDR1 is MNHEY and CDR2 is SVGAGI. The CDR3 region is CASSLGGENSPLHF. The DNA of the CDR3 is TGTGCCAGCAGTTTGGGGGGAGAAAATTCACCCCTCCACTTT.

This clone has a single count. The rearrangement joins TRBV28 to TRBJ1-5; tentative D call: TRBD1 (6 bases). Germline CDR1 is MDHEN and CDR2 is SYDVKM. CDR3 length equals 15 residues. Trimming removed 2 bases from V and 7 bases from J, with 15 bases in between. CDR3 bases: TGTGCCAGCAGTTTACTAAGGGGGGCGAACCAGCCCCAGCATTTT. Protein sequence: CASSLLRGANQPQHF.

This chain connects TRBV7-2 to TRBJ2-3; 8 bases map to TRBD2. Germline-derived CDR1 and CDR2 are SGHTA and FQGNSA. This CDR3 is built from 15 residues. Trimming cost V 1 base and J 6 bases; bases outside gene matches: 6. In nucleotides, the CDR3 is TGTGCCAGCAGCTTAGGAGAGACTAGCGAGGATACGCAGTATTTT. Protein product: CASSLGETSEDTQYF.